The rows below give T cell receptor beta chains drawn from one sample of a study of blood T cell repertoires in COVID-19. Profiled with immunoSEQ multiplex PCR; TCRdb holds only in-frame clones, not every one. This sample has roughly 170,000 clones, with 85% to 90% found just once. The sample taken for sequencing was peripheral blood. The receptors were sampled from a woman in her 70s with COVID-19, enrolled during active disease. Each CDR3 is given with its conserved first and last residue. Fields, in order: V gene, clone size, J gene, D gene, CDR3 DNA, CDR3 protein. The D gene is left open where the match is weak. Clone size is stated in some rows and not others, as once, few, many or a class when expanded.

>TRBV19|.|TRBJ2-5|.
TGTGCCAGTAGTATAGACGGCACAGGGTACCAAGAGACCCAGTACTTC
CASSIDGTGYQETQYF
>TRBV7-8|.|TRBJ2-1|.
TGTGCCAGCAGCTTATATGGCAGGTGGAATGAGCAGTTCTTC
CASSLYGRWNEQFF
>TRBV28|.|TRBJ2-5|TRBD1
TGTGCCAGCAGTCTAGGGACAGGGATACAAGAGACCCAGTACTTC
CASSLGTGIQETQYF
>TRBV28|.|TRBJ2-1|.
TGTGCCAGCAGGCGGAGCCGGGACAAGGCGTTGGAGCAGTTCTTC
CASRRSRDKALEQFF
>TRBV6-6|.|TRBJ2-1|.
TGTGCCAGCAGTTCGAGACACTTTTCTTTTGCGTTCTTC
CASSSRHFSFAFF
>TRBV25-1|.|TRBJ1-2|TRBD1
TGTGCCAGCAGTGAAACAGGGGACGAAGCTAACTATGGCTACACCTTC
CASSETGDEANYGYTF
>TRBV10-3|few|TRBJ2-3|.
TGTGCCATCAATGGCGGGAGCACAGATACGCAGTATTTT
CAINGGSTDTQYF
>TRBV19|.|TRBJ2-6|TRBD1
TGTGCCAGTAGTATCCCCCGGGACAGGGGGTCTCTAGACGTCCTGACTTTC
CASSIPRDRGSLDVLTF
>TRBV5-1|once|TRBJ2-1|.
TGCGCCAGCAGCTTGGTCTCACAGGGCCTCTACAATGAGCAGTTCTTC
CASSLVSQGLYNEQFF
>TRBV12-3/TRBV12-4|.|TRBJ2-5|.
TGTGCCAGCTCAAGGGGGAACCAAGAGACCCAGTACTTC
CASSRGNQETQYF
>TRBV24-1|.|TRBJ1-1|.
TGTGCCACCAGTGACGGACAGTTGAACACTGAAGCTTTCTTT
CATSDGQLNTEAFF
>TRBV6-1|.|TRBJ1-4|TRBD1
TGTGCCAGCAGTGACATGACAGGGGTTTCGGAAAAACTGTTTTTT
CASSDMTGVSEKLFF
>TRBV27|once|TRBJ2-3|TRBD2
TGTGCCAGCAGTCCTCTAGCGGGAGGAAGCACAGATACGCAGTATTTT
CASSPLAGGSTDTQYF
>TRBV5-4|.|TRBJ2-1|.
TGTGCCAGCACCCCGCGAGGCGCTAGCGACCACAATGAGCAGTTCTTC
CASTPRGASDHNEQFF
>TRBV6-2/TRBV6-3|.|TRBJ2-1|TRBD2
TGTGCCAGCAGTGGCGGGACTAGCGGGAGGCTGGAGCAGTTCTTC
CASSGGTSGRLEQFF
>TRBV29-1|.|TRBJ1-1|.
TGCAGCGCTAGAGTATCCGGGAGCCGAGGCACTGAAGCTTTCTTT
CSARVSGSRGTEAFF
>TRBV9|.|TRBJ1-1|TRBD1
TGTGCCAGCAGCTCCCGGATACAGGGGACTGAAGCTTTCTTT
CASSSRIQGTEAFF
>TRBV7-9|.|TRBJ1-6|TRBD1
TGTGCCAGCAGCTTAGTATCGGACAGGCCGGATTCACCCCTCCACTTT
CASSLVSDRPDSPLHF
>TRBV28|.|TRBJ2-3|TRBD2
TGTGCCAGCAGCGGTATTGGAAGGAGCGGGAGGGCCCCAGATACGCAGTATTTT
CASSGIGRSGRAPDTQYF
>TRBV4-3|.|TRBJ1-1|.
TGCGCCAGCAGCCAAGATCGGTTTCCAACTGAAGCTTTCTTT
CASSQDRFPTEAFF
>TRBV5-6|.|TRBJ1-1|.
TGTGCCAGCAGCTGGGGGGAAACAACTGAAGCTTTCTTT
CASSWGETTEAFF
>TRBV7-9|.|TRBJ2-2|TRBD2
TGTGCCAGCAGCTCAGAAGGGCAAGCGGGAGGGCGGAACGGGGAGCTGTTTTTT
CASSSEGQAGGRNGELFF
>TRBV27|.|TRBJ2-7|TRBD1
TGTGCCAGCACCACAGCAAACACCGGGACAGGGATCTACGAGCAGTACTTC
CASTTANTGTGIYEQYF
>TRBV7-6|.|TRBJ2-1|TRBD2
TGTGCCAGCAGCTTCGGACTAGCGGGAGGCACCAATTACAATGAGCAGTTCTTC
CASSFGLAGGTNYNEQFF
>TRBV3-1/TRBV3-2|.|TRBJ1-5|TRBD1
TGTGCCAGCAGTAACAGGGGGAGCAATCAGCCCCAGCATTTT
CASSNRGSNQPQHF
>TRBV5-1|.|TRBJ2-3|.
TGCGCCAGCAGCTTGGAACAGAGCACAGATACGCAGTATTTT
CASSLEQSTDTQYF
>TRBV5-1|.|TRBJ2-1|TRBD2
TGCGCCAGCAGCTTGGTGGCTAGCGGGAGGGCCTACAATGAGCAGTTCTTC
CASSLVASGRAYNEQFF
>TRBV6-5|.|TRBJ1-5|.
TGTGCCAGCAGCTCAAGCCAAACCAGCAATCAGCCCCAGCATTTT
CASSSSQTSNQPQHF
>TRBV5-1|.|TRBJ1-4|.
TGCGCCAGCAGCTACACAGGGACTGAAAAACTGTTTTTT
CASSYTGTEKLFF
>TRBV14|.|TRBJ1-4|.
TGTGCCAGCAGCCAATTGACGGGTAATGAAAAACTGTTTTTT
CASSQLTGNEKLFF
>TRBV28|.|TRBJ1-2|TRBD1
TGTGCCAGCAGTTTTAGGGTGACAGGGGTTAATGGCTACACCTTC
CASSFRVTGVNGYTF